Listed below are T cell receptor beta chains from one sample, sequenced in a study of yellow fever vaccine responses in identical twins. One entry per CDR3 protein results from TCRdb running MiXCR on the RT-PCR reads. The data show tens of thousands of distinct CDR3 sequences, over 70% seen once. Sequencing was performed on T cells from blood (PBMCs), unsorted or a sorted subset (not recorded which), taken before or after yellow fever vaccination (not recorded which). These receptors all come from a woman between 18 and 29 years old who received the yellow fever vaccine. The CDR3 runs from the conserved cysteine through the conserved F or W. D genes are given only for firm matches. Some rows mark clone size as missing; the rest say once, few, many or name a class of expanded clone.

>TRBJ1-3|.|.|TRBV18
CASSPPSVRAGNTIYF
TGTGCCAGCTCACCACCGTCTGTCAGGGCTGGAAACACCATATATTTT
>TRBJ2-3|.|.|TRBV4-1
CASSQGGVAQYF
TGCGCCAGCAGCCAAGGGGGGGTCGCGCAGTATTTT
>TRBJ2-1|.|.|TRBV3-1
CASSQDLVNNEQFF
TGTGCCAGCAGCCAAGATCTAGTCAACAATGAGCAGTTCTTC
>TRBJ1-5|.|.|TRBV11-3
CASSSSTQGNQPQHF
TGTGCCAGCAGCTCGAGTACTCAGGGGAATCAGCCCCAGCATTTT
>TRBJ2-7|.|.|TRBV7-2
CASSSSPGYEQYF
TGTGCCAGCAGCTCCTCACCCGGCTACGAGCAGTACTTC
>TRBJ2-7|.|.|TRBV11-2
CASSLESGLWNHEQYF
TGTGCCAGCAGCTTAGAGTCGGGGTTATGGAACCACGAGCAGTACTTC
>TRBJ2-5|TRBD1|.|TRBV13
CASRATTGGLETQYF
TGTGCCAGCCGCGCCACGACAGGGGGCCTGGAGACCCAGTACTTC
>TRBJ1-1|.|.|TRBV12-3/TRBV12-4
CASRGSSNTEAFF
TGTGCCAGCAGGGGATCGTCGAACACTGAAGCTTTCTTT
>TRBJ2-7|.|.|TRBV20-1
CSASERRYEQYF
TGCAGTGCCTCGGAACGGAGATACGAGCAGTACTTC
>TRBJ2-1|.|.|TRBV2
CASSNGTWGYNEQFF
TGTGCCAGCAGTAACGGGACATGGGGATACAATGAGCAGTTCTTC
>TRBJ2-1|.|.|TRBV11-2
CASSLRSPHTSYNEQFF
TGTGCCAGCAGCTTACGGTCCCCGCATACCTCCTACAATGAGCAGTTCTTC
>TRBJ2-4|.|.|TRBV10-1
CASSDRGQGKNIQYF
TGCGCCAGCAGTGACAGGGGTCAAGGCAAAAACATTCAGTACTTC
>TRBJ1-1|.|.|TRBV13
CASSRMVVNAEAFF
TGTGCCAGCAGCCGGATGGTAGTGAACGCTGAAGCTTTCTTT
>TRBJ2-7|TRBD2|.|TRBV20-1
CSARVGSGSSYEQYF
TGCAGTGCTAGAGTTGGTAGCGGGAGCTCCTACGAGCAGTACTTC
>TRBJ2-1|.|.|TRBV5-6
CASSPTGAESSYNEQFF
TGTGCCAGCAGCCCCACCGGGGCCGAAAGCTCCTACAATGAGCAGTTCTTC
>TRBJ2-1|.|.|TRBV5-1
CASSRDSNTNELFF
TGCGCCAGCAGCCGGGACTCAAATACCAATGAGCTGTTCTTC
>TRBJ1-1|TRBD1|once|TRBV7-3
CASRHTGATNTEAFF
TGTGCCAGCAGGCATACAGGGGCTACGAACACTGAAGCTTTCTTT
>TRBJ1-6|.|.|TRBV7-9
CASSLSGHNSPLHF
TGTGCCAGCAGCTTAAGTGGACACAATTCACCCCTCCACTTT
>TRBJ2-5|.|.|TRBV5-6
CASSSLTGIQETQYF
TGTGCCAGCAGCTCCCTTACAGGGATCCAAGAGACCCAGTACTTC
>TRBJ2-1|TRBD2|few|TRBV7-9
CASSPIAGGPQVVNEQFF
TGTGCCAGCAGCCCCATAGCGGGAGGGCCTCAAGTTGTGAATGAGCAGTTCTTC
>TRBJ2-1|.|few|TRBV2
CASRETYLVDNEQFF
TGTGCCAGCAGGGAAACCTATCTAGTTGACAATGAGCAGTTCTTC
>TRBJ2-6|TRBD2|once|TRBV3-1
CASSQDPAGESGANVLTF
TGTGCCAGCAGCCAAGATCCCGCGGGGGAATCTGGGGCCAACGTCCTGACTTTC
>TRBJ1-4|.|.|TRBV11-3
CASSFRRGFGEKLFF
TGTGCCAGCAGCTTTCGAAGGGGCTTTGGTGAAAAACTGTTTTTT
>TRBJ1-2|TRBD1|few|TRBV19
CASRIRRDRGYGYTF
TGTGCCAGTAGAATCCGCCGGGACAGGGGCTATGGCTACACCTTC
>TRBJ1-1|.|.|TRBV29-1
CRGVENTEAFF
TGCAGGGGGGTGGAGAACACTGAAGCTTTCTTT
>TRBJ2-1|.|.|TRBV3-1
CASSPSTRRNEQFF
TGTGCCAGCAGCCCGTCGACCCGCCGAAATGAGCAGTTCTTC
>TRBJ2-1|TRBD1|few|TRBV12-3/TRBV12-4
CASSPLTGAAYNEQFF
TGTGCCAGCAGTCCCCTTACAGGGGCTGCATATAATGAGCAGTTCTTC
>TRBJ2-3|.|.|TRBV2
CASSLRPGTDTQYF
TGTGCCAGCAGTCTCCGACCAGGCACAGATACGCAGTATTTT
>TRBJ1-6|TRBD1|.|TRBV29-1
CSITTGVNSPLHF
TGCAGCATAACGACAGGGGTTAATTCACCCCTCCACTTT
>TRBJ1-6|.|once|TRBV2
CASSYGQSYNSPLHF
TGTGCCAGCAGTTATGGACAGTCTTATAATTCACCCCTCCACTTT
>TRBJ2-2|.|few|TRBV2
CASSELLLLNTGELFF
TGTGCCAGCAGTGAACTGCTTCTGCTGAACACCGGGGAGCTGTTTTTT
>TRBJ1-1|.|once|TRBV10-1
CASSENAGWNTEAFF
TGCGCCAGCAGTGAGAACGCTGGGTGGAACACTGAAGCTTTCTTT
>TRBJ2-1|.|once|TRBV12-3/TRBV12-4
CASSFPGRYNEQFF
TGTGCCAGCAGTTTTCCGGGCAGATACAATGAGCAGTTCTTC
>TRBJ2-3|TRBD2|.|TRBV29-1
CSVEEVSGSGTQYF
TGCAGCGTTGAAGAGGTTAGCGGGAGTGGTACGCAGTATTTT
>TRBJ2-4|.|.|TRBV29-1
CSVDLAKNIQYF
TGCAGCGTTGACTTAGCCAAAAACATTCAGTACTTC
>TRBJ2-7|.|once|TRBV11-2
CASSLLSTSYEQYF
TGTGCCAGCAGCTTACTGTCCACTTCCTACGAGCAGTACTTC
>TRBJ1-5|.|.|TRBV2
CASSDGGYSNQPQHF
TGTGCCAGCAGTGACGGGGGTTATAGCAATCAGCCCCAGCATTTT